This T cell receptor (beta chain) was captured in a study of T cell responses to AZD1222 COVID-19 vaccine. Repertoires were generated with immunoSEQ multiplex PCR, while TCRdb's copy carries only in-frame clones and drops some. The sample contains 190,000 or so clones, about 88% of which appear only once. The V and J ends lost 3 bases and 2 bases, in that order; junction bases with no gene match: 6. Germline lookup yields CDR1 LNHDA and CDR2 SQIVND (reference sequence). The CDR3 is 15 residues long. Study-wide results and caveats: The number of AZD1222 recipients seropositive at baseline was only 5 to 7. Most donors were white British, females outnumbered males, and clonal diversity was possibly underestimated.

This clone was detected a few times. Its antigen remains unidentified. The gene calls are TRBV19 and TRBJ2-7; 8 bases match TRBD2. The sequence was obtained from an adult who received the AZD1222 COVID-19 vaccine. The starting material was peripheral blood, obtained 28 days after the second AZD1222 dose. This CDR3 is CASSIGSSGAYEQYF. Written as DNA, the CDR3 is TGTGCCAGTAGTATCGGGAGTAGCGGGGCCTACGAGCAGTACTTC.